What follows is one T cell receptor (beta chain) and its context. This clone's antigen is unknown. Within one base of it there is no much larger clone, and no base qualities were kept. From the germline V gene, CDR1 is SQVTM and CDR2 is ANQGSEA. The CDR3 has 15 amino acids, counting the end cysteine and phenylalanine. This entry keeps only the CDR3 DNA: 45 bases, framed from base 1. Unmatched junction bases come to 8, with V trimmed by 2 bases and J by 4 bases. During the collection period, no immune events, such as infections, were documented for the healthy donors. Blood repertoires from healthy donors were used as a training cohort for calibrating time-dependent variance in a beta-binomial model of differential abundance of T-cell clones. The training cohort included around 10 healthy donors, of whom 3 were female and 7 were male. The donors were between roughly 25 and 70 years old, with an average age of about 47 years. Whole blood, obtained from a commercial supplier, was collected from each healthy donor at three time points spaced approximately 15 days apart. Genomic DNA was extracted from unsorted whole blood for immunosequencing.

This specimen belongs to a study of identifying expanded T cells in peripheral blood (dated by TCRdb to between 2017 and 2020). Regarding the study in general: Four technical replicates, made by sequencing separate aliquots from the same pool of genomic DNA, were compared pairwise.

TCRbeta CDR3 regions were profiled by bias-controlled multiplex PCR amplification of genomic DNA with the immunoSEQ Assay. As for how the authors treated the data: To quantify the absolute abundance of each unique TCRbeta CDR3 region, the sequences were collapsed and filtered. Differential abundance was tested with two models: a binomial (Fisher-equivalent) model and a beta-binomial model that adds time-dependent variance fitted from healthy donors. Clones with fewer than 5 combined templates were excluded, and clones with Benjamini-Hochberg FDR below 0.01 were called differentially abundant. Using the form v = (b*log(k)+a)^2, the beta-binomial variance was modeled as a function of the total template count across the two samples. In its TCRdb copy, this immuneACCESS table keeps in-frame sequences only and misses some clones. Where compared with another copy, unresolved V genes explain less than half of these, and the others have no known cause. The V and J calls and clone size come from that table; D and trimming were worked out from the DNA. Recorded for this sample are approximately 110,000 clones; around 89% of them occurred a single time. Roughly 15% of the sample comes from the top ten.

General findings and caveats noted by the study authors: About 1.1 differentially abundant clones were flagged by the binomial model between technical replicates, whereas about 16.4 and 19 were flagged over around two weeks and four weeks, respectively. The authors expected biological variance in healthy repertoires might increase further over much longer intervals such as months to years. Across all healthy donors, variance in clone template counts between two-week samples was found to increase significantly with total template count. Across all healthy-donor time intervals, the beta-binomial model significantly cut both the number of clones called differentially abundant and the false-positive rate.

The sample comprised blood. The sequence was obtained from a person aged 18 to 70 in good health. The chain is assembled from TRBV29-1 and TRBJ2-5, with TRBD2 matching 9 junction bases. The nucleotide sequence is TGCAGCGTTGAAAATGGCGGGGGGGCCGGAGAGACCCAGTACTTC. Its protein is CSVENGGGAGETQYF.